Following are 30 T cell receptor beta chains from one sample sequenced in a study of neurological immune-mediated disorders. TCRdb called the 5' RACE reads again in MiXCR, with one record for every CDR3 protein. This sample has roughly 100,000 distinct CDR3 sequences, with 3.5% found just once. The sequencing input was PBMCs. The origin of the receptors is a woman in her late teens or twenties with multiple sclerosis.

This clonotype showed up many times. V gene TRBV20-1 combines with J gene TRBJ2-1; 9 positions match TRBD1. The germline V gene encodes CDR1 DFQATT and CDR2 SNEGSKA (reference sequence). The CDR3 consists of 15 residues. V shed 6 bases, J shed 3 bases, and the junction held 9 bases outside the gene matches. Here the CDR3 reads CSAPLPGQGYNEQFF. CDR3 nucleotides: TGCAGTGCACCCTTACCGGGACAGGGCTACAATGAGCAGTTCTTC.

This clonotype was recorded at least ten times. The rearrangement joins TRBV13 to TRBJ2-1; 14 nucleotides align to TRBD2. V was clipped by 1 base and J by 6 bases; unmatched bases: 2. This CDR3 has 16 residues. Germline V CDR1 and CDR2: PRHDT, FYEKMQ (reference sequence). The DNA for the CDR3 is TGTGCCAGCAGCTTAGTGACTAGCGGGAGGGTCAATGAGCAGTTCTTC. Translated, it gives CASSLVTSGRVNEQFF.

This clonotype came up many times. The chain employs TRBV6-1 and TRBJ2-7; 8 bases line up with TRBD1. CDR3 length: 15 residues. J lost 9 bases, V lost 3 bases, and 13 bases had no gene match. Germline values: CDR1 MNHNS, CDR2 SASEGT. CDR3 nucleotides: TGTGCCAGCAGTGACAAGGGGACAGGTGGAATATGGCAGTACTTC. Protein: CASSDKGTGGIWQYF.

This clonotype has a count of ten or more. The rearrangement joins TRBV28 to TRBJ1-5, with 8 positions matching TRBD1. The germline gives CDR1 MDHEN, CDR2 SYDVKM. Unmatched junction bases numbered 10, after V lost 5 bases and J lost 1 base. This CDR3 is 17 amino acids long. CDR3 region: CASSQPDRDRSNQPQHF. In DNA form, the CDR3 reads TGTGCCAGCAGTCAACCCGACAGGGACAGGAGCAATCAGCCCCAGCATTTT.

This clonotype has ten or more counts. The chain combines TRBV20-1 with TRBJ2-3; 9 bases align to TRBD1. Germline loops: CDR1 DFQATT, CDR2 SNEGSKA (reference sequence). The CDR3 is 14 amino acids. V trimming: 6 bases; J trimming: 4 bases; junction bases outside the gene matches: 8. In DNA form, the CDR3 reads TGCAGTGCGGCACAGGGGGCCGGCGCAGATACGCAGTATTTT. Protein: CSAAQGAGADTQYF.

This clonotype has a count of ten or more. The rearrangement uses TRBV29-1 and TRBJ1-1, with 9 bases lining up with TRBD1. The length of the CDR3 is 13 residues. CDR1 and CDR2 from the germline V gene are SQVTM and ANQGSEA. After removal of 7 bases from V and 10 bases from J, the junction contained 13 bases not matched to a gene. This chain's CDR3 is CSDQPGQGVGAFF. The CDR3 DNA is TGCAGCGACCAGCCGGGACAGGGTGTCGGAGCTTTCTTT.

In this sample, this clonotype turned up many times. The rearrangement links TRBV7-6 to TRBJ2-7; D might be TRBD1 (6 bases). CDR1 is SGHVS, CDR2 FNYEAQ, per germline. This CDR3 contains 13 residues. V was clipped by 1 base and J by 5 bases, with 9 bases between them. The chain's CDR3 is CASSLVGGHEQYF. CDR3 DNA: TGTGCCAGCAGCTTAGTTGGGGGCCACGAGCAGTACTTC.

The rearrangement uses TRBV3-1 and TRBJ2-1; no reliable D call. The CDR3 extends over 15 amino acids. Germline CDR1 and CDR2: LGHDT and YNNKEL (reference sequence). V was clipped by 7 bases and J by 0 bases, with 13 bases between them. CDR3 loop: CASTATRDSYNEQFF. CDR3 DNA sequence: TGTGCCAGCACCGCGACACGCGACTCCTACAATGAGCAGTTCTTC.

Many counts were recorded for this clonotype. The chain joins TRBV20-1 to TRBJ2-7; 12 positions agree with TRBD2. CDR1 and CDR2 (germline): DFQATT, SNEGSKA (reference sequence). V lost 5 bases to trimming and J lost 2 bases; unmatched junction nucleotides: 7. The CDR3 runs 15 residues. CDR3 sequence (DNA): TGCAGTGCTGAGCAGGGACTAGCGGGCACCTACGAGCAGTACTTC. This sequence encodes CSAEQGLAGTYEQYF.

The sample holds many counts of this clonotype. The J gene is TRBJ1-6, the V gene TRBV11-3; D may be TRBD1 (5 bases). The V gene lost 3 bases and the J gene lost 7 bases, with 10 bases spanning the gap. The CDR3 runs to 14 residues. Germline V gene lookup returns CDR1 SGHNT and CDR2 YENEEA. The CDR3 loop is CASSLGVPNSPLHF. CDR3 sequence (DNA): TGTGCCAGCAGCTTGGGGGTTCCCAATTCACCCCTCCACTTT. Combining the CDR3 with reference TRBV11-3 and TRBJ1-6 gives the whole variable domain EAGVVQSPRYKIIEKKQPVAFWCNPISGHNTLYWYLQNLGQGPELLIRYENEEAVDDSQLPKDRFSAERLKGVDSTLKIQPAELGDSAVYLCASSLGVPNSPLHFGNGTRLTVT.

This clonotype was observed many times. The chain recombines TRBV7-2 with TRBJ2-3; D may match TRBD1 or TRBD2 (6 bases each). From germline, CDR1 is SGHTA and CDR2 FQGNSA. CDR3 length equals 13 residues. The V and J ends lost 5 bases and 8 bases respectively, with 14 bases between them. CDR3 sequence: CASSPPGGVTQYF. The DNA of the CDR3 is TGTGCCAGCAGCCCCCCCGGGGGCGTTACGCAGTATTTT. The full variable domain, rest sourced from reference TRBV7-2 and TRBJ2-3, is GAGVSQSPSNKVTEKGKDVELRCDPISGHTALYWYRQSLGQGLEFLIYFQGNSAPDKSGLPSDRFSAERTGGSVSTLTIQRTQQEDSAVYLCASSPPGGVTQYFGPGTRLTVL.

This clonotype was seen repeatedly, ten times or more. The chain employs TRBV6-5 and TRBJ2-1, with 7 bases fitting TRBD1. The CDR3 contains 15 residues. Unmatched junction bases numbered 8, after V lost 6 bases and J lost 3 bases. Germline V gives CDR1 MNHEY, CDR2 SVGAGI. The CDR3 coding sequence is TGTGCCAGCAGCTATGGGACAGACGACTACAATGAGCAGTTCTTC. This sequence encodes CASSYGTDDYNEQFF.

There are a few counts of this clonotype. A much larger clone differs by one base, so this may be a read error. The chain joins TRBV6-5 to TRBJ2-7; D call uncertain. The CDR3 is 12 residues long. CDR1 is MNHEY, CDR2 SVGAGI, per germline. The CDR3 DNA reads TGTGACAGCAGTTCCCAGCGCTACGAGCAGTACTTC. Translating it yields CDSSSQRYEQYF.

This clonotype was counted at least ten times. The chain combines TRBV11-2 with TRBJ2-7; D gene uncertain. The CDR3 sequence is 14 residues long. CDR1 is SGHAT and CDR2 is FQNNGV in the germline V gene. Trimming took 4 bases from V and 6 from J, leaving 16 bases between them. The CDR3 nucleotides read TGTGCCAGCAGCTCCCTCCACAGTGCGGTCGAGCAGTACTTC. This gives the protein CASSSLHSAVEQYF.

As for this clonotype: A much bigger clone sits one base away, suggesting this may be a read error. The DNA of the CDR3 is TGTGCCAGCAGCTTAGCGGCCGGGGATACGAAGTATTTT. Translated: CASSLAAGDTKYF. The chain links TRBV7-9 to TRBJ2-3, with D maybe TRBD2 (5 bases). Looked up from germline, CDR1 is SEHNR and CDR2 is FQNEAQ (reference sequence). The CDR3 extends over 13 amino acids.

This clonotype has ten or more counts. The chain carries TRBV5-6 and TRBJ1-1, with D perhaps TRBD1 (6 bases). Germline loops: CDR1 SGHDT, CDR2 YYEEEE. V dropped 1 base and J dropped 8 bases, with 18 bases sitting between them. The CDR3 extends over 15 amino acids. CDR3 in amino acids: CASSLYGTPAPEAFF. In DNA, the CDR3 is TGTGCCAGCAGCTTGTACGGGACACCCGCCCCGGAAGCTTTCTTT.

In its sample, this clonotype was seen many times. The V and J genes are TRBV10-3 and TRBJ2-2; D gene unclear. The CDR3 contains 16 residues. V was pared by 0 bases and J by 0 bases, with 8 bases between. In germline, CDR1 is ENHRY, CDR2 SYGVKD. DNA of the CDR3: TGTGCCATCAGTGAGTCGGGTCCAGCGAACACCGGGGAGCTGTTTTTT. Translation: CAISESGPANTGELFF.

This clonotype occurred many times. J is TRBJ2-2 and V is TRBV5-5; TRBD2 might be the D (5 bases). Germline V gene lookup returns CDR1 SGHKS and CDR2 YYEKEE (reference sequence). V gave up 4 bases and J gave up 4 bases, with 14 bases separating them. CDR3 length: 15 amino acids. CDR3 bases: TGTGCCAGCAGCCCGCGGGCCAGCCTCACCGGGGAGCTGTTTTTT. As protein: CASSPRASLTGELFF.

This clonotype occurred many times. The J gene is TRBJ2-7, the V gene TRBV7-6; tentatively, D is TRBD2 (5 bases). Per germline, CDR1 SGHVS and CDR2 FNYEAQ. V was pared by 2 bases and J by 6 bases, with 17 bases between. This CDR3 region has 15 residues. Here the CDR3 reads CASSLLFERVFEQYF. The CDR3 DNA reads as TGTGCCAGCAGCTTATTGTTCGAGAGGGTTTTCGAGCAGTACTTC. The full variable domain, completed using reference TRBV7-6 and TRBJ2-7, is GAGVSQSPRYKVTKRGQDVALRCDPISGHVSLYWYRQALGQGPEFLTYFNYEAQQDKSGLPNDRFSAERPEGSISTLTIQRTEQRDSAMYRCASSLLFERVFEQYFGPGTRLTVT.

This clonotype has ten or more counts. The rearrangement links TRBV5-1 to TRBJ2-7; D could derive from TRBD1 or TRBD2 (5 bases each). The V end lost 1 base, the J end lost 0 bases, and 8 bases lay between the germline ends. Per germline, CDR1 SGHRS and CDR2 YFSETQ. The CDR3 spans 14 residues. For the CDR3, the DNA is TGCGCCAGCAGCTTGAGGGACGGCTCCTACGAGCAGTACTTC. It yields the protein CASSLRDGSYEQYF.

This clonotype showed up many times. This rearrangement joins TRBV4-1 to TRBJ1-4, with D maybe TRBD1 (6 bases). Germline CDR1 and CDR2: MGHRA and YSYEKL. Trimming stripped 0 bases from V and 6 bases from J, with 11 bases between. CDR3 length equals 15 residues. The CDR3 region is CASSQDAGAYEKLFF. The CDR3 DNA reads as TGCGCCAGCAGCCAAGATGCAGGGGCGTATGAAAAACTGTTTTTT.

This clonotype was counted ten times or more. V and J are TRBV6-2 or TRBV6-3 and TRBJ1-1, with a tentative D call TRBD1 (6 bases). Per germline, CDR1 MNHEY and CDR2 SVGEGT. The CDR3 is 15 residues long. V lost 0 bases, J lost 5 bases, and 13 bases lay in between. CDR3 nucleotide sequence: TGTGCCAGCAGTTACTCCTACAGGGTCGGTACTGAAGCTTTCTTT. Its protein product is CASSYSYRVGTEAFF.

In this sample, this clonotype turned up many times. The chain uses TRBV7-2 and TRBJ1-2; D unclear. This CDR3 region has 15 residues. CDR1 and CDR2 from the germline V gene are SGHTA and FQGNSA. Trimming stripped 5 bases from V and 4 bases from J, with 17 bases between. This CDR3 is CASSPAGFRPYGYTF. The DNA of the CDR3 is TGTGCCAGCAGCCCCGCCGGCTTCAGGCCCTATGGCTACACCTTC.

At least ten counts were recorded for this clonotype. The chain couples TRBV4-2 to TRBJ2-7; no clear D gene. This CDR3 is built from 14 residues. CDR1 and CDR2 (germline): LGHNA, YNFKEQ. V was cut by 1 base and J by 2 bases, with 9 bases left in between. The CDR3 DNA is TGTGCCAGCAGCCAAGCGGCTCCAACCTACGAGCAGTACTTC. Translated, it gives CASSQAAPTYEQYF.

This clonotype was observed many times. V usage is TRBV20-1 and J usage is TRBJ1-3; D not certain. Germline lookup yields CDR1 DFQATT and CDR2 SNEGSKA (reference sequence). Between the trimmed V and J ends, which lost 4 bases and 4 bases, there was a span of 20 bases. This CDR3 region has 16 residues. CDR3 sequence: CSATHPERTWGNTIYF. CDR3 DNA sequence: TGCAGTGCTACCCACCCCGAAAGAACCTGGGGAAACACCATATATTTT.

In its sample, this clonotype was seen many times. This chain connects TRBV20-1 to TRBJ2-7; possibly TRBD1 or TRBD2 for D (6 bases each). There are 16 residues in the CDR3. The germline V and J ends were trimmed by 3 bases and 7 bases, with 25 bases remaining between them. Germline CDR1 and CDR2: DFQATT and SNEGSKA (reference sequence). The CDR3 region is CSASPHLRGVFGEQYF. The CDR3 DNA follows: TGCAGTGCTAGCCCCCACCTGAGGGGGGTTTTTGGGGAGCAGTACTTC.

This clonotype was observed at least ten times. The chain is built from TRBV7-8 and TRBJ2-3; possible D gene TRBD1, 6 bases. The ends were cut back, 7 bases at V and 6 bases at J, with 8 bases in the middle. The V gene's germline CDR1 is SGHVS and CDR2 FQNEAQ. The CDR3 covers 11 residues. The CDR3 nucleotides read TGTGCCAGCACCCAGGGGGATACGCAGTATTTT. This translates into CASTQGDTQYF.

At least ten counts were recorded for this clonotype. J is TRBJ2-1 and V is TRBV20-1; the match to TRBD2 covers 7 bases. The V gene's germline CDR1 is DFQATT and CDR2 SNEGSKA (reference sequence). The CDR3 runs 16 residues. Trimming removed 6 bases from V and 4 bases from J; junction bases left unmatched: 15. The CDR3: CSAVPTVREDYNEQFF. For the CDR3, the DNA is TGCAGTGCCGTACCAACCGTTCGGGAGGATTACAATGAGCAGTTCTTC.

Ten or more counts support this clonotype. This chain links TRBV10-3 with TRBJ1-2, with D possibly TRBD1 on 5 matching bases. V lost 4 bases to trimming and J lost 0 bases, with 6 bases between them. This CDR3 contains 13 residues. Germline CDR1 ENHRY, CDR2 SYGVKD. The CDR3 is CAISGTPNYGYTF. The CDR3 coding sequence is TGTGCCATCAGTGGGACACCTAACTATGGCTACACCTTC.

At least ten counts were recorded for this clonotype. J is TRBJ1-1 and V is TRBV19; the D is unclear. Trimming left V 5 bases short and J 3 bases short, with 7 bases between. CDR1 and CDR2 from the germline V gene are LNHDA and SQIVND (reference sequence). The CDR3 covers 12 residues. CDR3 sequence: CASSSPYTEAFF. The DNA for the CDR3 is TGTGCCAGTAGTTCCCCGTACACTGAAGCTTTCTTT.